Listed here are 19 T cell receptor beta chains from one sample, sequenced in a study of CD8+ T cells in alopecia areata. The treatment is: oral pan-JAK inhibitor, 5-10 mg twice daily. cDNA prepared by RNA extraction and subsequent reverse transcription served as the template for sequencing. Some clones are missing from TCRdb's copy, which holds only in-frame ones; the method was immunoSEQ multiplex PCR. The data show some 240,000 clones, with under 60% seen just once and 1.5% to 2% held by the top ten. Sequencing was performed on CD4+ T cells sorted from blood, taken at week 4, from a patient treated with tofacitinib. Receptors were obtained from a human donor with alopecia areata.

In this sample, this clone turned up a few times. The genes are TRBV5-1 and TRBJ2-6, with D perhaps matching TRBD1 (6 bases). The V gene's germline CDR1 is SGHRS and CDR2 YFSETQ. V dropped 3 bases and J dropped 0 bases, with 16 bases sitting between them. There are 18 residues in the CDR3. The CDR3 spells CASSSPSGQISGANVLTF. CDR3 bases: TGCGCCAGCAGCTCCCCCTCGGGACAAATCTCTGGGGCCAACGTCCTGACTTTC.

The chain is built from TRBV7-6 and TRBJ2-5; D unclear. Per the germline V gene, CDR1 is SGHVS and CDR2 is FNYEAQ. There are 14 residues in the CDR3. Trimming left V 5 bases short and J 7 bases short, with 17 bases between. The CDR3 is CASSTPDGTRTQYF. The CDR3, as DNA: TGTGCCAGCAGCACACCGGACGGCACGAGGACCCAGTACTTC.

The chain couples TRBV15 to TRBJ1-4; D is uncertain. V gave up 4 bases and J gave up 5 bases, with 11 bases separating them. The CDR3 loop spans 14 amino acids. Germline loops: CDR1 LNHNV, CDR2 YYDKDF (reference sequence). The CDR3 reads CATSNGRGNEKLFF. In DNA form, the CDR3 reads TGTGCCACCAGCAATGGTCGGGGAAATGAAAAACTGTTTTTT.

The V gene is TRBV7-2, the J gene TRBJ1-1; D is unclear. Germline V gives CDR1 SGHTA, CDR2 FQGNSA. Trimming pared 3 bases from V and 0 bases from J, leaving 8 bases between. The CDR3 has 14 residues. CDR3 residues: CASSLGGMNTEAFF. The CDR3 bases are TGTGCCAGCAGCTTGGGCGGAATGAACACTGAAGCTTTCTTT.

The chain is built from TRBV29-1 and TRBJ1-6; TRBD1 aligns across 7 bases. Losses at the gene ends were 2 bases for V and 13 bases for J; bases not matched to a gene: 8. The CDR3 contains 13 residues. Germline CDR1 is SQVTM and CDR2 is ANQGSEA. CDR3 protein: CSVELGGGKPLHF. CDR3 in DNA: TGCAGCGTTGAACTAGGGGGCGGTAAGCCCCTCCACTTT.

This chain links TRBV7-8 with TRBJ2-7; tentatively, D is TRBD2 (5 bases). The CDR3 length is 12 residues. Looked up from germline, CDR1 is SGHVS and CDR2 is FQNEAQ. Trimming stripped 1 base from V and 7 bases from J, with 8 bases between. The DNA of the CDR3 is TGTGCCAGCAGCTTAGTGACGGGGGAGCAGTACTTC. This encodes CASSLVTGEQYF.

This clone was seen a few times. The CDR3 sequence is CASSLGLAGEQFF. CDR3 sequence (DNA): TGTGCCAGCAGCTTAGGACTAGCGGGGGAACAGTTCTTC. The rearrangement links TRBV11-3 to TRBJ2-1; 12 bases align to TRBD2. Germline assignment: CDR1 SGHNT and CDR2 YENEEA. Trimming cost V 1 base and J 13 bases; bases outside gene matches: 2. The CDR3 length is 13 residues.

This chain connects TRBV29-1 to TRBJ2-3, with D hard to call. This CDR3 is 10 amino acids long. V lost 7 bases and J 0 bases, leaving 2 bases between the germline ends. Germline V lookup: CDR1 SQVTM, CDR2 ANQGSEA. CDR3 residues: CSGSTDTQYF. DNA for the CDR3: TGCAGCGGGAGCACAGATACGCAGTATTTT.

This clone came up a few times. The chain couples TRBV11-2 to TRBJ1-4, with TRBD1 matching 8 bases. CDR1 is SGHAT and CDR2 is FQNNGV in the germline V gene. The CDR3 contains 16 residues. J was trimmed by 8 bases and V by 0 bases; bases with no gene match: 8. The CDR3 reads CASSLDTTGVAEKLFF. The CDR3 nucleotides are TGTGCCAGCAGCTTAGACACGACAGGGGTCGCGGAAAAACTGTTTTTT.

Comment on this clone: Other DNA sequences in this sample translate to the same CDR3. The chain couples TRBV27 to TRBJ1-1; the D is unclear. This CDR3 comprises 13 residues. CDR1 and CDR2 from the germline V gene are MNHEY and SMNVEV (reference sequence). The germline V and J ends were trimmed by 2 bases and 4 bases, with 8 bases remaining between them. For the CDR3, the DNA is TGTGCCAGCAGTTTAGCAGGCGGCACTGAAGCTTTCTTT. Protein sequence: CASSLAGGTEAFF.

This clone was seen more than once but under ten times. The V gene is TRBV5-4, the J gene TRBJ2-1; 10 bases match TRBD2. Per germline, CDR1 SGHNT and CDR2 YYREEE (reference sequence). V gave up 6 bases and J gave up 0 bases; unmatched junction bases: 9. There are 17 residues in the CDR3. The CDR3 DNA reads TGTGCCAGCACCAAAGGACTAGCGGCCAGCTCCTACAATGAGCAGTTCTTC. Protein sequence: CASTKGLAASSYNEQFF.

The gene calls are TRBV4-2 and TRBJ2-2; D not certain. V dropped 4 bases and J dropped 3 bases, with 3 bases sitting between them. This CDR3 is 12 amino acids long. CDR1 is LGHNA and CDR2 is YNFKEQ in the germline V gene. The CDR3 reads CASSPYTGELFF. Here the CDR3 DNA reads TGTGCCAGCAGCCCGTACACCGGGGAGCTGTTTTTT.

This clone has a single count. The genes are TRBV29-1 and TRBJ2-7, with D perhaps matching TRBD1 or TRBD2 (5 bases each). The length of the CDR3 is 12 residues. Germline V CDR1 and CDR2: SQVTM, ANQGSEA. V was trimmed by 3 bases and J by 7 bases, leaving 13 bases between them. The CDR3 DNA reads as TGCAGCGTTGACTCAAAGTGGGGGGAGCAGTACTTC. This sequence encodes CSVDSKWGEQYF.

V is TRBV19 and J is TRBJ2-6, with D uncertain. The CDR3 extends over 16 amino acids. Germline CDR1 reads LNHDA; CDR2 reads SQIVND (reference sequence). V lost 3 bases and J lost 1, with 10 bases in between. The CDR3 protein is CASSIRISSGANVLTF. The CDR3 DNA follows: TGTGCCAGTAGTATCCGGATCTCGTCTGGGGCCAACGTCCTGACTTTC. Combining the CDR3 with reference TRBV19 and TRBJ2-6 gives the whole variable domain DGGITQSPKYLFRKEGQNVTLSCEQNLNHDAMYWYRQDPGQGLRLIYYSQIVNDFQKGDIAEGYSVSREKKESFPLTVTSAQKNPTAFYLCASSIRISSGANVLTFGAGSRLTVL.

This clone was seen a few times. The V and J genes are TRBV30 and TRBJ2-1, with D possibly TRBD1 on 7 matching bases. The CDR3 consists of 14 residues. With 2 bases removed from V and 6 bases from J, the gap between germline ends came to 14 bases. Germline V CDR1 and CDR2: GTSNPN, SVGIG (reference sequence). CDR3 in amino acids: CAWSPRGDINEQFF. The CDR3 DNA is TGTGCCTGGAGTCCCAGGGGGGACATCAATGAGCAGTTCTTC.

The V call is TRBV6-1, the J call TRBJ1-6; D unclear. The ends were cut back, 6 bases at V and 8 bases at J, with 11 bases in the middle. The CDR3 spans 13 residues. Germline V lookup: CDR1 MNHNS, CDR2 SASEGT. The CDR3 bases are TGTGCCAGCAGACTCGACCAGGATTCACCCCTCCACTTT. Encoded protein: CASRLDQDSPLHF.

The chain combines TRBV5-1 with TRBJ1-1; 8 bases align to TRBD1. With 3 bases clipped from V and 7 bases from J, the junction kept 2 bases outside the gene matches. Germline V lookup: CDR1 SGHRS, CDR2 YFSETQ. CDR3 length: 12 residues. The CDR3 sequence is CASSYDRGEAFF. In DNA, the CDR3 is TGCGCCAGCAGCTATGACAGGGGTGAAGCTTTCTTT.

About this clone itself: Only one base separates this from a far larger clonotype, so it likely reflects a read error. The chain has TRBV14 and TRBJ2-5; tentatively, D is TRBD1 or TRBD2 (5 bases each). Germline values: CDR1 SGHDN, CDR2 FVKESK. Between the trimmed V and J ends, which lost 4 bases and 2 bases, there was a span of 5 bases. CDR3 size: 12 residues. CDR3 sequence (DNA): TGTGCCAGCAGCCGGGGGCAAGAGACCCAGTACTTC. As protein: CASSRGQETQYF.

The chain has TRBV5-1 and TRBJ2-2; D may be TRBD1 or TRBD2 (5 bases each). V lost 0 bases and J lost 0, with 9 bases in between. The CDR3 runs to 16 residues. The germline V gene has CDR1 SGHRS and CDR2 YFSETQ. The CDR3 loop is CASSLAGQTNTGELFF. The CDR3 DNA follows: TGCGCCAGCAGCTTGGCGGGGCAGACGAACACCGGGGAGCTGTTTTTT.